These 23 T cell receptor beta chains originate from one sample sequenced in a study of T cells in Graves' hyperthyroidism and ophthalmopathy. TCR beta CDR3 regions were amplified from RNA. First-round RT-PCR of the TCR CDR3 relied on the HTBI primer set. Each CDR3 protein gets one entry after TCRdb re-called the multiplex PCR reads with MiXCR. The sample records around 600,000 distinct CDR3 sequences, around 15% being singletons. Sequenced input: blood. The receptors shown here come from a woman between 45 and 60 years old with Graves' ophthalmopathy.

This clonotype was seen ten or more times. The rearrangement links TRBV28 to TRBJ2-1; the match to TRBD1 covers 8 bases. Germline V gene sequence: CDR1 MDHEN, CDR2 SYDVKM. The CDR3 spans 13 residues. The ends lost 3 bases at V and 5 bases at J; junction bases unmatched: 0. In nucleotides, the CDR3 is TGTGCCAGCAGTTTGACAGGGGACAATGAGCAGTTCTTC. Protein sequence: CASSLTGDNEQFF.

This clonotype was picked up many times. The CDR3 is CASSPRASYEQYF. CDR3 nucleotide sequence: TGTGCCAGCAGCCCCCGGGCTAGCTACGAGCAGTACTTC. V and J are TRBV7-9 and TRBJ2-7; D unclear. The V gene's germline CDR1 is SEHNR and CDR2 FQNEAQ (reference sequence). Trimming stripped 5 bases from V and 3 bases from J, with 11 bases between. The CDR3 totals 13 residues.

The V gene is TRBV6-1, the J gene TRBJ2-7; 8 nucleotides match TRBD1. Trimming removed 9 bases from V and 3 bases from J; junction bases left unmatched: 10. The CDR3 is 14 amino acids. Germline-derived CDR1 and CDR2 are MNHNS and SASEGT. The CDR3 DNA is TGTGCCAGTATTACAGGGGGAATCTTCTACGAGCAGTACTTC. It translates to CASITGGIFYEQYF.

This clonotype occurred a few times. This chain joins TRBV20-1 and TRBJ2-1; D is perhaps TRBD2 (7 bases). Germline-derived CDR1 and CDR2 are DFQATT and SNEGSKA (reference sequence). V dropped 0 bases and J dropped 6 bases, with 21 bases sitting between them. This CDR3 is built from 17 residues. CDR3 nucleotide sequence: TGCAGTGCTAGAGATTCGGGAAGGGGGAGGGCCTCCAATGAGCAGTTCTTC. Translation: CSARDSGRGRASNEQFF.

This clonotype appeared a few times. V is TRBV28 and J is TRBJ2-1; D may be TRBD1 (5 bases). The CDR3 runs to 12 residues. Trimming removed 2 bases at V and 15 bases at J, with 14 bases between. CDR1 is MDHEN, CDR2 SYDVKM, per germline. CDR3 DNA: TGTGCCAGCAGTTTAATCACAGGAGCAGGGTTCTTC. Translated, it gives CASSLITGAGFF.

This clonotype was recorded many times. The chain joins TRBV10-3 to TRBJ1-5, with a possible D match to TRBD1 (5 bases). V was pared by 4 bases and J by 5 bases, with 12 bases between. Germline V lookup: CDR1 ENHRY, CDR2 SYGVKD. The CDR3 runs to 14 residues. The CDR3 coding sequence is TGTGCCATCAGTGGGGACCCCGGGGATCAGCCCCAGCATTTT. Its translation is CAISGDPGDQPQHF.

As for this clonotype: The CDR3 carries no conserved terminal phenylalanine or tryptophan, so it likely arises from a read error. This rearrangement joins TRBV20-1 to TRBJ2-1; 7 nucleotides match TRBD2. The CDR3 has 16 amino acids. Germline V lookup: CDR1 DFQATT, CDR2 SNEGSKA (reference sequence). The trim removed 3 bases at V and 1 base at J, leaving 9 bases unmatched. CDR3 nucleotides: TGCAGTGCTAGTTCCGGCGGGAGTCTATCCTACAATGAGCAGTTCTCC. This sequence encodes CSASSGGSLSYNEQFS.

V gene TRBV28 combines with J gene TRBJ2-7; 7 bases are a match to TRBD1. Germline V gene data show CDR1 as MDHEN and CDR2 as SYDVKM. V lost 5 bases to trimming and J lost 1 base; unmatched junction nucleotides: 5. The CDR3 runs to 14 residues. Here the CDR3 DNA reads TGTGCCAGCAGTGAGCCCAGGGGGTCCTACGAGCAGTACTTC. Its protein is CASSEPRGSYEQYF.

The genes are TRBV3-1 and TRBJ1-2; D gene unclear. The CDR3 is 13 amino acids. V was trimmed by 2 bases and J by 8 bases, leaving 12 bases between them. CDR1 is LGHDT, CDR2 YNNKEL, per germline (reference sequence). CDR3 bases: TGTGCCAGCAGCCAAATGAAGGCTCGGGGCTACACCTTC. It encodes CASSQMKARGYTF.

This clonotype was counted at least ten times. V is TRBV6-1 and J is TRBJ2-7; 9 bases map to TRBD1. V shed 6 bases, J shed 4 bases, and the junction held 7 bases outside the gene matches. The CDR3 consists of 14 residues. Germline CDR1 is MNHNS and CDR2 is SASEGT. The CDR3 is CASRRDRVAYEQYF. The DNA of the CDR3 is TGTGCCAGCAGACGGGACAGGGTCGCTTACGAGCAGTACTTC.

This clonotype showed up many times. DNA for the CDR3: TGTGCCAGCAGCTTAGAAGCTAGCGGATACGCCTACGAGCAGTACTTC. Protein: CASSLEASGYAYEQYF. The rearrangement links TRBV7-2 to TRBJ2-7; 7 nucleotides match TRBD2. The germline V gene has CDR1 SGHTA and CDR2 FQGNSA. This CDR3 comprises 16 residues. V lost 1 base and J lost 2; bases outside the gene matches: 8.

This chain connects TRBV19 to TRBJ1-6, with 11 positions matching TRBD1. CDR1 LNHDA and CDR2 SQIVND come from the germline V gene (reference sequence). The ends lost 6 bases at V and 9 bases at J; junction bases unmatched: 10. CDR3 length equals 16 residues. CDR3: CASSTTAGQGASPLHF. The CDR3 bases are TGTGCCAGTAGCACCACAGCTGGACAGGGGGCTTCACCCCTCCACTTT.

This clonotype was seen ten or more times. The V and J genes are TRBV12-3 or TRBV12-4 and TRBJ1-1; D remains ambiguous. V was clipped by 3 bases and J by 1 base, with 6 bases between them. This CDR3 is built from 13 residues. The CDR3 DNA is TGTGCCAGCAGTTTTTGGGCGAACACTGAAGCTTTCTTT. This sequence encodes CASSFWANTEAFF.

This clonotype showed up many times. This chain links TRBV7-2 with TRBJ1-1; 7 bases fit TRBD1. Germline V gene lookup returns CDR1 SGHTA and CDR2 FQGNSA. The CDR3 loop spans 17 amino acids. J gave up 0 bases and V 3 bases, and 10 bases lay outside the gene matches. The CDR3 sequence is CASSLGAPGGLNTEAFF. The CDR3 DNA reads as TGTGCCAGCAGCTTGGGCGCGCCAGGGGGGTTGAACACTGAAGCTTTCTTT.

This chain's CDR3 is CASSFSSGRACGETQYF. CDR3 nucleotide sequence: TGTGCCAGCAGTTTTTCTAGCGGGAGGGCGTGTGGGGAGACCCAGTACTTC. V gene TRBV12-3 or TRBV12-4 combines with J gene TRBJ2-5; the match to TRBD2 covers 12 bases. The CDR3 consists of 17 residues. Unmatched junction bases numbered 10, after V lost 3 bases and J lost 5 bases.

V is TRBV6-1 and J is TRBJ2-1, with TRBD2 identical over 15 bases. The CDR3 runs to 15 residues. The germline CDR1 and CDR2 sequences are MNHNS and SASEGT. Trimming removed 8 bases from V and 3 bases from J; junction bases left unmatched: 2. The CDR3 DNA reads TGTGCCAGCGGACTAGCGGGAGGGCTCTACAATGAGCAGTTCTTC. Its translation is CASGLAGGLYNEQFF.

This clonotype was detected ten times or more. V gene TRBV6-6 combines with J gene TRBJ2-7; TRBD2 might be the D (6 bases). Trimming removed 0 bases from V and 6 bases from J, with 18 bases in between. The CDR3 totals 16 residues. The germline gives CDR1 MNHNY, CDR2 SVGAGI (reference sequence). The CDR3 nucleotides are TGTGCCAGCAGTTACTCGATGTTAGCGGCAGCCTCCGAGCAGTACTTC. As protein: CASSYSMLAAASEQYF.

There are many counts of this clonotype. CDR3 coding DNA: TGCAGTGCTGAAAGACAGACTAGCAATCAGCCCCAGCATTTT. Translated: CSAERQTSNQPQHF. V usage is TRBV20-1 and J usage is TRBJ1-5, with D possibly matching TRBD1 (5 bases). Germline CDR1 reads DFQATT; CDR2 reads SNEGSKA (reference sequence). V was trimmed by 5 bases and J by 0 bases, leaving 11 bases between them. The CDR3 is 14 residues long.

This rearrangement joins TRBV19 to TRBJ1-6; tentative D call: TRBD1 (6 bases). The germline V gene encodes CDR1 LNHDA and CDR2 SQIVND (reference sequence). The CDR3 extends over 15 amino acids. The V gene lost 0 bases and the J gene lost 8 bases, with 11 bases spanning the gap. This chain's CDR3 is CASSIDLGGDSPLHF. CDR3 DNA sequence: TGTGCCAGTAGTATAGATCTCGGGGGCGATTCACCCCTCCACTTT.

This clonotype was observed a handful of times. The J gene is TRBJ2-6, the V gene TRBV9; D might be TRBD1 (5 bases). Germline CDR1 reads SGDLS; CDR2 reads YYNGEE. The CDR3 loop spans 18 amino acids. V lost 0 bases, J lost 4 bases, and 17 bases lay in between. CDR3 coding DNA: TGTGCCAGCAGCGTAGGTGTTAGACAGTCAACCGGGGCCAACGTCCTGACTTTC. Its protein product is CASSVGVRQSTGANVLTF.

The sample holds many counts of this clonotype. This sequence joins TRBV30 and TRBJ2-7, with 7 bases identical to TRBD1. The junction had 7 bases not matched to a gene; V was cut back by 8 bases and J by 0 bases. The CDR3 is made up of 13 amino acids. Germline loops: CDR1 GTSNPN, CDR2 SVGIG (reference sequence). The CDR3 DNA reads as TGTGCCGGGGGACAGTGGAGCTCCTACGAGCAGTACTTC. As protein: CAGGQWSSYEQYF.

Concerning this clonotype itself: A much larger clone lies one base from this, so it may be a read error. The chain uses TRBV2 and TRBJ2-1, with TRBD2 matching 8 bases. CDR3 length equals 14 residues. CDR1 is SNHLY, CDR2 FYNNEI, per germline. The CDR3 nucleotides are TGTGCCGGCAGTGAACACAGCGGGAGCGATGAGCAGTTCTTC. It codes for CAGSEHSGSDEQFF.

In the case of this clonotype: One base away lies a much larger clone, so this may be a sequencing read error. The chain recombines TRBV6-5 with TRBJ1-1, with 7 bases aligning to TRBD1. CDR1 is MNHEY, CDR2 SVGAGI, per germline. The CDR3 is 15 amino acids. With V trimmed by 0 bases and J by 4 bases, 5 bases remained unmatched. This CDR3 is CASSYSTGTGTEAFF. The CDR3 bases are TGTGCCAGCAGTTACTCGACAGGGACGGGCACTGAAGCTTTCTTT.